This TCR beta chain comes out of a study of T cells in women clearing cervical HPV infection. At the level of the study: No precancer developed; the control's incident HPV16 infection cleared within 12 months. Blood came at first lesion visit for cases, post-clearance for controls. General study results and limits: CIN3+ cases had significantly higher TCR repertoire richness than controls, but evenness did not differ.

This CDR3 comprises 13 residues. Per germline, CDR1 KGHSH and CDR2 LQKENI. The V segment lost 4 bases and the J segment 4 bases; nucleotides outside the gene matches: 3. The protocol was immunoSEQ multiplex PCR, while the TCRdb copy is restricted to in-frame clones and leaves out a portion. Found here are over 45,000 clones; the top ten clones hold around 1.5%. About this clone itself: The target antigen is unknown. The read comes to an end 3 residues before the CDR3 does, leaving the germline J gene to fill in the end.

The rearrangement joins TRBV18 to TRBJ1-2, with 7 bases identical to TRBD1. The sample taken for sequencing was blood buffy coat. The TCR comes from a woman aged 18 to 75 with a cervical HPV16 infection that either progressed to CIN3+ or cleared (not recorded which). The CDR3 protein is CASSQGQTYGYTF. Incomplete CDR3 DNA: TGTGCCAGCTCACAGGGACAGACCTATGGC.